The table lists the clone carrying this T cell receptor beta chain with many counts. The CDR3 is made up of 11 amino acids. Between the trimmed V and J ends, which lost 5 bases and 10 bases, there was a span of 11 bases. TCRdb re-called the PCR reads through MiXCR, storing one row per CDR3 protein. The sample lists around 85,000 distinct CDR3 sequences, about 53% occurring once. These data come from a study of CDR3 diversity in severe acne. The sample taken for sequencing was blood. J is TRBJ1-1 and V is TRBV12-3 or TRBV12-4; D is uncertain. The TCR originated in a male donor with severe acne vulgaris. The DNA for the CDR3 is TGTGCCAGCAGTCTCGCGGTAGGAGCTTTCTTT. Translation gives CASSLAVGAFF.